This T cell receptor beta chain was sequenced in a study of cytomegalovirus exposure and HLA in healthy donors. Study information: From donors who were HLA-typed, an early data release held 80 million or so unique TCRs.

Points on this clone: Its antigen is not known.

Findings and caveats of the study: Among TCR beta chains, those listed as cytomegalovirus-associated numbered over 150.

Healthy individuals who donated bone marrow served as the donors. The study ran its PCR with 60 Vbeta and 13 Jbeta primers. Data came from immunoSEQ multiplex PCR; TCRdb stores just in-frame clones and leaves some out. The profile shows about 140,000 clones, over 75% of them singletons. Sequencing used PBMCs. This receptor was identified in a woman aged 25 to 39 in good health and CMV-seronegative.

CDR3 bases: TGCAGCGAGCTCACTTCCGGGACAGGGAGCGGCTACACCTTC. Protein product: CSELTSGTGSGYTF. The rearrangement uses TRBV29-1 and TRBJ1-2; the match to TRBD1 covers 9 bases. Unmatched junction bases numbered 14, after V lost 7 bases and J lost 8 bases. Per the germline V gene, CDR1 is SQVTM and CDR2 is ANQGSEA. The CDR3 consists of 14 residues.